A selection of T cell receptor beta chains follows, all from one sample in a study of blood T cell repertoires in COVID-19. Sequencing used immunoSEQ multiplex PCR; TCRdb keeps in-frame clones, though not all of them. The sample holds 300,000 to 350,000 clones; roughly 89% are singletons and the top ten take just under 9%. Sequencing input: PBMCs or T cells enriched from blood (not recorded which). All receptors come from a woman aged 18-35 years who had recovered from COVID-19. Both conserved end residues are part of each CDR3. The order of the fields is D gene, clone size, J gene, V gene, CDR3 DNA, CDR3 protein. The D gene is left open where the match is weak. Not all rows give a size; the values are once, few, many and, for expanded clones, a class.

D: TRBD1
size: NA
J: TRBJ2-7
V: TRBV2
DNA: TGTGCCAGCAGCGTACAGGGGGCGTCCTACGAGCAGTACTTC
CDR3: CASSVQGASYEQYF

D: TRBD1
size: NA
J: TRBJ1-1
V: TRBV27
DNA: TGTGCCAGCAGTACCAGGGGGCAGGGCACTGAAGCTTTCTTT
CDR3: CASSTRGQGTEAFF

D: TRBD1
size: NA
J: TRBJ2-7
V: TRBV6-5
DNA: TGTGCCAGCAGCACTGACAGGGGTACCTACGAGCAGTACTTC
CDR3: CASSTDRGTYEQYF

D: TRBD1
size: NA
J: TRBJ1-1
V: TRBV25-1
DNA: TGTGCCAGCAGAGACAGGGCCGGCACTGAAGCTTTCTTT
CDR3: CASRDRAGTEAFF

D: TRBD1
size: NA
J: TRBJ1-6
V: TRBV6-6
DNA: TGTGCCAGCAGTCACGGACAGGCCCAAAATTCACCCCTCCACTTT
CDR3: CASSHGQAQNSPLHF

D: TRBD1
size: NA
J: TRBJ1-6
V: TRBV7-9
DNA: TGTGCCAGCAGCTGGGACAGGGTGCATTCACCCCTCCACTTT
CDR3: CASSWDRVHSPLHF

D: TRBD1
size: NA
J: TRBJ1-5
V: TRBV7-2
DNA: TGTGCCAGCAGTTTGTCGGGCAGGGGGATCAATCAGCCCCAGCATTTT
CDR3: CASSLSGRGINQPQHF

D: TRBD2
size: once
J: TRBJ2-3
V: TRBV7-8
DNA: TGTGCCAGCAGCAAACGGGGGAGCGGGGGGGATCTCACACACACAGATACGCAGTATTTT
CDR3: CASSKRGSGGDLTHTDTQYF

D: NA
size: NA
J: TRBJ2-4
V: TRBV7-2
DNA: TGTGCCAGCAGCGCCCAGGGTCGAAACATTCAGTACTTC
CDR3: CASSAQGRNIQYF

D: NA
size: NA
J: TRBJ1-2
V: TRBV7-2
DNA: TGTGCCAGCAGGGGTACCGGCGGGGACTGGGGCTATGGCTACACCTTC
CDR3: CASRGTGGDWGYGYTF

D: NA
size: NA
J: TRBJ2-5
V: TRBV19
DNA: TGTGCCAGTAGTCTCGGACAGAATGTAGAGACCCAGTACTTC
CDR3: CASSLGQNVETQYF

D: TRBD1
size: NA
J: TRBJ1-1
V: TRBV5-1
DNA: TGCGCCAGCAGAGGGGGACAGGGCACTGAAGCTTTCTTT
CDR3: CASRGGQGTEAFF

D: NA
size: NA
J: TRBJ1-2
V: TRBV29-1
DNA: TGCAGCGTTGAACGGGGGGAGGTCGGGAACTATGGCTACACCTTC
CDR3: CSVERGEVGNYGYTF

D: NA
size: NA
J: TRBJ1-5
V: TRBV5-5
DNA: TGTGCCAGCAGCTTGGAGGGGGGGCTTTCTCAGCCCCAGCATTTT
CDR3: CASSLEGGLSQPQHF

D: NA
size: NA
J: TRBJ1-2
V: TRBV21-1
DNA: TGTGCCAGCAGCAAAGGTCAAAGCAGGGGTGTTCTTCACTATGGCTACACCTTC
CDR3: CASSKGQSRGVLHYGYTF

D: NA
size: NA
J: TRBJ1-1
V: TRBV11-2
DNA: TGTGCCAGCAGCTTAGATCAAATTGAGTGGGGGGCTGAAGCTTTCTTT
CDR3: CASSLDQIEWGAEAFF

D: NA
size: once
J: TRBJ2-1
V: TRBV5-6
DNA: TGTGCCAGCAGCTTCGACACCGACAATGAGCAGTTCTTC
CDR3: CASSFDTDNEQFF

D: NA
size: NA
J: TRBJ1-2
V: TRBV5-1
DNA: TGCGCCAGCAGCACGGGGACTCCAGCTAACTATGGCTACACCTTC
CDR3: CASSTGTPANYGYTF

D: TRBD1
size: NA
J: TRBJ1-2
V: TRBV2
DNA: TGTGCCAGCAACGAGGTGCCAGGGGGCAATGATGGCTACACCTTC
CDR3: CASNEVPGGNDGYTF

D: TRBD2
size: NA
J: TRBJ2-1
V: TRBV9
DNA: TGTGCCAGCAGCGTAGGTGGGCTAGCGGGAGGTCAGCGGTACTCCTACAATGAGCAGTTCTTC
CDR3: CASSVGGLAGGQRYSYNEQFF

D: NA
size: NA
J: TRBJ2-7
V: TRBV12-3/TRBV12-4
DNA: TGTGCCAGCAGTTCGAGGGAGAGCGGCGAGCAGTACTTC
CDR3: CASSSRESGEQYF

D: NA
size: NA
J: TRBJ1-5
V: TRBV28
DNA: TGTGCCAGCAGATCGGAGGGCGGCAATCAGCCCCAGCATTTT
CDR3: CASRSEGGNQPQHF

D: NA
size: NA
J: TRBJ2-7
V: TRBV7-6
DNA: TGTGCCAGCAGCTTAGTTGCGGGCCGGGGATACGAGCAGTACTTC
CDR3: CASSLVAGRGYEQYF

D: TRBD2
size: NA
J: TRBJ2-7
V: TRBV5-1
DNA: TGCGCCAGCAGCTTGTCGGCGGGAGGGCCCCTCGAGCAGTACTTC
CDR3: CASSLSAGGPLEQYF

D: NA
size: once
J: TRBJ2-3
V: TRBV18
DNA: TGTGCCAGCTCACGTCTCTCTACCTCCGCTAGCACAGATACGCAGTATTTT
CDR3: CASSRLSTSASTDTQYF

D: NA
size: NA
J: TRBJ2-5
V: TRBV9
DNA: TGTGCCAGCAGCGTAGGATGGGGGAGGGGGGTTGAGACCCAGTACTTC
CDR3: CASSVGWGRGVETQYF

D: NA
size: NA
J: TRBJ1-1
V: TRBV28
DNA: TGTGCCAGCAGTTCCCTCGGGGCAGGGGAGAACACTGAAGCTTTCTTT
CDR3: CASSSLGAGENTEAFF

D: TRBD1
size: once
J: TRBJ2-2
V: TRBV7-9
DNA: TGTGCCAGCAGCCACGACAGGGCGAACACCGGGGAGCTGTTTTTT
CDR3: CASSHDRANTGELFF

D: TRBD1
size: NA
J: TRBJ2-7
V: TRBV19
DNA: TGTGCCAGTAGTATAGGAGGTGGACAGGGGGCACACGAGCAGTACTTC
CDR3: CASSIGGGQGAHEQYF

D: TRBD1
size: NA
J: TRBJ1-2
V: TRBV27
DNA: TGTGCCAGCACCAGCCGAATACGGGACAGGGGTGTATATGGCTACACCTTC
CDR3: CASTSRIRDRGVYGYTF

D: TRBD1
size: NA
J: TRBJ2-1
V: TRBV12-3/TRBV12-4
DNA: TGTGCCAGCACGACAGGGGAGTACAATGAGCAGTTCTTC
CDR3: CASTTGEYNEQFF

D: NA
size: few
J: TRBJ1-4
V: TRBV28
DNA: TGTGCCAGCAGTCTCACCGAGTTGAGAGAAAAACTGTTTTTT
CDR3: CASSLTELREKLFF

D: NA
size: NA
J: TRBJ2-2
V: TRBV2
DNA: TGTGCCAGCAGTGAAGAGGGGGCCGGGGAGCTGTTTTTT
CDR3: CASSEEGAGELFF

D: NA
size: NA
J: TRBJ2-5
V: TRBV20-1
DNA: TGCAGTGCTGGCCCGGAGACCCAGTACTTC
CDR3: CSAGPETQYF

D: NA
size: NA
J: TRBJ2-7
V: TRBV28
DNA: TGTGCCAGCAGTCTCGCCGGTGGGGCGGATAGCTACGAGCAGTACTTC
CDR3: CASSLAGGADSYEQYF

D: NA
size: NA
J: TRBJ2-2
V: TRBV5-8
DNA: TGTGCCAGCAGCCGGGTATCCACCGGGGAGCTGTTTTTT
CDR3: CASSRVSTGELFF

D: NA
size: NA
J: TRBJ1-5
V: TRBV19
DNA: TGTGCCAGTAGTACCTTACAACAGCCCCAGCATTTT
CDR3: CASSTLQQPQHF

D: NA
size: NA
J: TRBJ1-5
V: TRBV18
DNA: TGTGCCAGCTCAGCGGGGTCTAGTAGCAATCAGCCCCAGCATTTT
CDR3: CASSAGSSSNQPQHF

D: TRBD2
size: NA
J: TRBJ2-1
V: TRBV28
DNA: TGTGCCAGCAAACCTAGCGGGGGGGCGTCTACAGGGGATGAGCAGTTCTTC
CDR3: CASKPSGGASTGDEQFF

D: NA
size: NA
J: TRBJ2-4
V: TRBV7-2
DNA: TGTGCCAGCAGCACACGGGGAGCCAAAAACATTCAGTACTTC
CDR3: CASSTRGAKNIQYF

D: NA
size: NA
J: TRBJ2-7
V: TRBV30
DNA: TGTGCCTGGAGTAAGGTAAGGAGCTCCTACGAGCAGTACTTC
CDR3: CAWSKVRSSYEQYF

D: NA
size: NA
J: TRBJ1-2
V: TRBV5-4
DNA: TGTGCCAGCAGCCACTCCCGGGCAGGGCCAAACTATGGCTACACCTTC
CDR3: CASSHSRAGPNYGYTF

D: NA
size: NA
J: TRBJ2-3
V: TRBV7-2
DNA: TGTGCCAGCAGCTTAGGGCAGGGGTGGGGAGATACGCAGTATTTT
CDR3: CASSLGQGWGDTQYF

D: NA
size: NA
J: TRBJ1-6
V: TRBV7-9
DNA: TGTGCCAGCAGCCTTTCGCGGGAAGGCTCCTATAATTCACCCCTCCACTTT
CDR3: CASSLSREGSYNSPLHF

D: NA
size: NA
J: TRBJ1-1
V: TRBV18
DNA: TGTGCCAGCTCACAGGGCCCGGGGACTGAAGCTTTCTTT
CDR3: CASSQGPGTEAFF

D: TRBD2
size: NA
J: TRBJ2-1
V: TRBV4-3
DNA: TGCGCCAGCAGCCAAGATGGGACTACTATCTGGGGTGAGCAGTTCTTC
CDR3: CASSQDGTTIWGEQFF

D: NA
size: NA
J: TRBJ2-3
V: TRBV10-3
DNA: TGTGCCATCAGTGGGAGCGGGCCAGATACGCAGTATTTT
CDR3: CAISGSGPDTQYF

D: NA
size: NA
J: TRBJ1-5
V: TRBV19
DNA: TGTGCCAGTAGTTCCACTTCTAAGAATCAGCCCCAGCATTTT
CDR3: CASSSTSKNQPQHF

D: TRBD1
size: NA
J: TRBJ2-1
V: TRBV6-5
DNA: TGTGCCAGCGGGGACAGGTACAATGAGCAGTTCTTC
CDR3: CASGDRYNEQFF

D: TRBD2
size: NA
J: TRBJ2-7
V: TRBV2
DNA: TGTGCCAGCTCAGGAAGGCTAGCGGGGCCTCTTTTAACATACGAGCAGTACTTC
CDR3: CASSGRLAGPLLTYEQYF

D: TRBD1
size: NA
J: TRBJ2-5
V: TRBV19
DNA: TGTGCCAGTAGACACCGGGACAGGGGGCTGGGGGAGACCCAGTACTTC
CDR3: CASRHRDRGLGETQYF

D: NA
size: NA
J: TRBJ2-7
V: TRBV7-2
DNA: TGTGCCAGCAGCTCCCTGGGCGGGGATGGGGCCTACGAGCAGTACTTC
CDR3: CASSSLGGDGAYEQYF

D: TRBD1
size: NA
J: TRBJ2-3
V: TRBV7-3
DNA: TGTGCCAGCAGCGGTGGACAGGGCAGTAGGGATACGCAGTATTTT
CDR3: CASSGGQGSRDTQYF

D: NA
size: once
J: TRBJ1-5
V: TRBV7-2
DNA: TGTGCCAGCAGCTCAGGGTGGGGAATCGGCAATCAGCCCCAGCATTTT
CDR3: CASSSGWGIGNQPQHF

D: TRBD2
size: NA
J: TRBJ2-7
V: TRBV7-2
DNA: TGTGCCAGCAGCCCCCCCGAGGGGAGGGCCTTCGTCGACGAGCAGTACTTC
CDR3: CASSPPEGRAFVDEQYF

D: NA
size: NA
J: TRBJ2-7
V: TRBV9
DNA: TGTGCCAGCAGCGTAGGAGGCGAGGGCACTACATACGAGCAGTACTTC
CDR3: CASSVGGEGTTYEQYF

D: TRBD1
size: NA
J: TRBJ2-3
V: TRBV15
DNA: TGTGCCACCAGCAGAGATAAGGGACAGGCTAGCACAGATACGCAGTATTTT
CDR3: CATSRDKGQASTDTQYF